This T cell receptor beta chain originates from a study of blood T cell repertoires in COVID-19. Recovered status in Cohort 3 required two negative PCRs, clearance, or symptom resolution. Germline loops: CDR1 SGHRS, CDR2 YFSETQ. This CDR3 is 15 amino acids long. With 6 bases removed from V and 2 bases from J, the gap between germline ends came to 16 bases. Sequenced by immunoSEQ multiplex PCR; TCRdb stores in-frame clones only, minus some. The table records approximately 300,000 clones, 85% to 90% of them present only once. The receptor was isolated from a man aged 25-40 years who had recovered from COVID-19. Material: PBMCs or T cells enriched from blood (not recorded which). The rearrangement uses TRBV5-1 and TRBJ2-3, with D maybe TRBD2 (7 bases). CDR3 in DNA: TGCGCCAGCACCCGGGGAGGGGGAACCACAGATACGCAGTATTTT. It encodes CASTRGGGTTDTQYF.